What follows describes a single T cell receptor (beta chain). This clone was counted once. Its antigen has not been determined. Base qualities are not provided; no much larger clone lies one nucleotide away. The sample belongs to a study of blood T cell repertoires in COVID-19 (dated by TCRdb to the early 2020s). About the study as a whole: The collaborator samples originated in the United States, Italy and Spain and spanned the acute and convalescent phases of COVID-19. The repertoires were released in a freely available public database intended as a resource for research on the immune response to SARS-CoV-2. A de-identified subject ID, COVID-19 status, age in years and sex were almost always included in the sample metadata. Where available, HLA class I and class II types were obtained from metadata supplied by the sample provider rather than from assay-based typing. Deeply sampled blood TCRbeta repertoires from subjects exposed to, actively infected with, or recovered from COVID-19 were included in the dataset. The prospective study material was composed of cDNA or gDNA derived from T cells, B-cell-depleted T cells, or PBMCs. The samples were drawn from two sources: the first 160 participants of the ongoing ImmuneRACE study, and 950 to 1,500 subjects contributed by 6 global collaborators.

Its CDR3 holds 16 amino acids, cysteine through phenylalanine. Only the CDR3 DNA stays, 48 bases, in frame from base 1. Here V drops 1 base and J drops 7 bases, and the junction holds 11 bases not matched to any gene. The CDR1 and CDR2 encoded by the germline V gene (reference sequence) are LNHNV and YYDKDF. What the study reported, not specific to this receptor: The quantity of clinical and demographic metadata differed by source and by participant and was supplied without curation.

The immunoSEQ Assay, a bias-controlled multiplex PCR, was used to amplify TCRbeta CDR3 regions from genomic DNA. Processing in the source paper ran as follows. The number of nucleated cells in each sample was estimated by amplification of reference gene primers within the assay. To quantify the absolute abundance of each unique TCRbeta CDR3 rearrangement, sequence reads were collapsed and filtered. Productive Simpson clonality was computed per sample as the square root of Simpson's diversity index over productive rearrangements. TCRdb mirrors the immuneACCESS table, restricted to in-frame sequences. Some clones are absent from its copies; in checked studies, under half trace to an unresolved V gene, and the reason for the others is unknown. V and J calls and clone size come straight from that table; D and trimming were deduced from the DNA. The sample table holds about 58,000 clones, of which about 88% were seen once. Approximately 8.4% of the sample belongs to the ten largest clones.

The collaborating institutions used their own protocols to collect whole blood in K2EDTA tubes. For TCRbeta analysis, collaborator samples were shipped as frozen whole blood, as isolated PBMCs, or as DNA extracted from either sample type. The V gene is TRBV15 and the J gene is TRBJ2-3; TRBD2 aligns with 7 central bases. The material sequenced was peripheral blood. The TCR originated in a woman in her 70s with active COVID-19. The nucleotides read TGTGCCACCAGCAGAGGGGAGGGGACGAAAGACTATACGCAGTATTTT. Translated, it gives CATSRGEGTKDYTQYF.